This TCR beta chain was recorded in a study of blood T cell repertoires in COVID-19. Original processing notes: Nucleated cell counts were estimated from reference gene primer amplification. Repertoires were generated with immunoSEQ multiplex PCR, while TCRdb's copy carries only in-frame clones and drops some. That table gives V, J and clone size, and the DNA gave D and trimming. The sample records roughly 250,000 clones, around nine tenths being singletons. CDR1 and CDR2 (germline): LNHDA, SQIVND (reference sequence). V shed 1 base, J shed 3 bases, and the junction held 5 bases outside the gene matches. The length of the CDR3 is 16 residues. Participants were placed into cohorts based on the clinical history they reported. The recovered donors of Cohort 3 showed two negative PCRs, clearance, or symptom resolution.

Specimen: PBMCs or T cells enriched from blood (not recorded which). The receptor was derived from a woman aged 50 to 65 who had recovered from COVID-19. V is TRBV19 and J is TRBJ2-3; TRBD1 matches at 9 bases. The CDR3, as DNA: TGTGCCAGTAGTATAGCAGGGACAGGGAGGACAGATACGCAGTATTTT. This encodes CASSIAGTGRTDTQYF.